A single sample gave rise to the 2 T cell receptor beta chains below, sequenced in a study of CD8 T cells in Susac syndrome. RNA totalling about 0.5 to 1 ug underwent reverse transcription with random hexamers. TCRdb re-analysed the immunoSEQ multiplex PCR reads in MiXCR, keeping a single row per CDR3 protein. The table lists 84,000 or so distinct CDR3 sequences, about 93% of them singletons. The source material was CD8+ T cells from PBMCs. Source of these receptors: a human donor with Susac syndrome.

The chain joins TRBV27 to TRBJ2-7; a possible D gene is TRBD1 (6 bases). This CDR3 is built from 15 residues. Germline values: CDR1 MNHEY, CDR2 SMNVEV (reference sequence). Trimming left V 8 bases short and J 3 bases short, with 20 bases between. This CDR3 reads CASRSPRDINYEQYF. CDR3 DNA sequence: TGTGCCAGCCGTTCCCCCCGGGACATAAACTACGAGCAGTACTTC.

This sequence joins TRBV19 and TRBJ2-1; TRBD1 aligns across 7 bases. CDR1 and CDR2 (germline): LNHDA, SQIVND (reference sequence). CDR3 length equals 14 residues. The V gene end was trimmed by 8 bases and the J gene end by 3 bases; junction bases not matched to a gene: 7. This CDR3 is CASADRSFYNEQFF. The CDR3 DNA reads TGTGCCAGTGCGGACAGGTCTTTCTACAATGAGCAGTTCTTC.